Sequencing of this T cell receptor beta chain was carried out in a study of identical twins (dated by TCRdb to 2016 to 2018). For the study in its entirety: The study deep-sequenced TCR alpha and beta repertoires from monozygotic twins, unrelated adults of various ages and cord blood to test whether fetal clonotypes persist. To rule out contamination, replicate twin experiments were performed at different times with different library preparation protocols.

In this sample, this clonotype turned up many times. Its antigen target is currently unknown. There are no base qualities to consult, and no much larger clone falls within one base. All donors were healthy Caucasians. Miltenyi CD45RO+ enrichment and human naive T-cell isolation kits were used to isolate memory (CD45RO+) and naive T cells from PBMC. The germline V gene provides CDR1 SGDLS and CDR2 YYNGEE. Reading from cysteine to phenylalanine, the CDR3 counts 15 amino acids. Only the CDR3 region is kept as DNA, spanning 45 bases read in frame from base 1. V is trimmed back by 10 bases and J by 4 bases, and the junction contains 9 bases that no gene match accounts for. Library method: 5' RACE. The sample was run on an Illumina HiSeq 2000. Template switching introduced a universal primer binding site; the final cDNA contained a unique molecular identifier, enabling accurate counting of TCR cDNA molecules. Specific primers in the conserved constant-segment region were used to synthesize first-strand cDNA for TCR alpha and beta chains. To control for contamination, each cDNA library was double barcoded with a SMART-Mk sample barcode plus Illumina barcodes. TruSeq adapter sequences along with Illumina sample barcodes were introduced in two successive PCR steps. Sequencing of the TCR alpha and beta cDNA libraries was done on the Illumina HiSeq platform using custom primers. The original methods were these. MiGEC processed the raw reads to extract unique molecular identifiers, while MiXCR was used to determine the CDR3 positions. Recombination models were inferred per individual with the repgenHMM and IGoR tools using an EM algorithm. Shared clonotypes were analyzed with the tcR package in R, and sharing was normalized by the product of cloneset sizes. Out-of-frame nonproductive sequences were analyzed to study raw recombination free of thymic and clonal selection effects. The public reads were reprocessed in TCRdb via fastp at Q25 and MiXCR, keeping in-frame beta chains. Rows are unified per CDR3 protein, each entry keeping the most common DNA and genes. These V and J calls originate from TCRdb's pipeline instead of the authors' own analysis. The sample data list 150,000 or so distinct CDR3 sequences, and around 3.6% of these were observed just once. The leading ten clones occupy 7.5% to 8.5% of the sample.

Study-level results and caveats: Zero-insertion analyses could be partly confounded by invariant T cells such as MAIT and iNKT, although diverse VJ usage argued against such confounding for most clonotypes. Because the same donors could not be followed over many years, conclusions were based on cross-sectional statistical analysis. In beta out-of-frame sequences, excess twin sharing was weaker, because having fewer shared sequences lowered the signal-to-noise ratio. In monozygotic twins, out-of-frame TCR alpha sharing was systematically underestimated by recombination models, although the models agreed with sharing between unrelated individuals. Abundant cord blood beta clonotypes had fewer insertions, young adult naive repertoires showed a similar but weaker trend, and memory repertoires showed no such trend. Compared with coincidental sharing between unrelated individuals, out-of-frame TCR alpha sequences shared between twins had an excess of sequences with low generation probability.

The chain is made from TRBV9 and TRBJ2-1; TRBD2 agrees with 12 junctional bases. Sequences were obtained from memory T cells sorted from blood. Read against the paper, the sample's cell subset or site label means: CD45RO+ enriched T cells. The TCR sequence derives from a man between 18 and 35 years old in good health. The CDR3 protein is CASGLAGGIYNEQFF. The nucleotides read TGTGCCTCCGGGCTAGCGGGAGGGATATACAATGAGCAGTTCTTC.